The sequence of this T cell receptor beta chain was determined in a study of blood T cell repertoires in COVID-19 (TCRdb year 2020). General notes on the study: Collaborator samples came from the United States, Italy and Spain and covered acute and convalescent phases of COVID-19. The repertoires were released in a freely available public database intended as a resource for research on the immune response to SARS-CoV-2. HLA class I and class II types, where available, came from metadata supplied by the sample provider rather than from assay-based typing. The sample metadata nearly always contained a de-identified subject ID, COVID-19 status, age in years and sex. The samples were drawn from the first 160 participants of the ongoing ImmuneRACE study and from under 1,500 subjects provided by 6 global collaborators. Subjects who had been exposed to COVID-19, were actively infected with it, or had recovered from it provided the deeply sampled blood TCRbeta repertoires that made up the dataset. The prospective study material was composed of cDNA or gDNA derived from T cells, B-cell-depleted T cells, or PBMCs.

General study outcomes and caveats: How much clinical and demographic metadata was included differed by source and by participant, and the metadata was provided uncurated.

From the cysteine up to the phenylalanine, the CDR3 has a length of 11 residues. Kept here is only the CDR3 DNA, which spans 33 bases and is read in frame from base 1. CDR1 SGHAT and CDR2 FQNNGV were looked up in the germline V gene. V is reduced by 5 bases and J by 7 bases, leaving a spacing of 9 bases between them. The collaborating institutions used their own protocols to collect whole blood in K2EDTA tubes. Collaborator samples were shipped for TCRbeta analysis as frozen whole blood, isolated PBMCs, or DNA extracted from either sample type. In its sample, this clone was seen a few times. The antigen it recognizes is unknown. Base qualities are not recorded, but no much larger clone differs from it by a single base. The immunoSEQ Assay, a bias-controlled multiplex PCR, was used to amplify TCRbeta CDR3 regions from genomic DNA. The authors processed their data as follows. Nucleated cell counts per sample were estimated from amplification of reference gene primers within the assay. To quantify the absolute abundance of each unique TCRbeta CDR3 rearrangement, sequence reads were collapsed and filtered. For each sample, productive Simpson clonality was calculated by taking the square root of Simpson's diversity index across productive rearrangements. Not all clones reach the TCRdb copy of this immuneACCESS table, which keeps in-frame sequences only. Checked studies attribute under half of the gap to unresolved V genes and leave the rest unexplained. V, J and clone size derive from that table, while D and trimming were established from the DNA sequence. Here the sample has 88,000 or so clones; about four fifths occur a single time. The top ten clones comprise approximately 10% of the sample.

The TCR was taken from a human donor in a cohort sampled during active COVID-19. The chain is assembled from TRBV11-2 and TRBJ2-7; confidence is insufficient to name the D gene. The source material was peripheral blood. The CDR3 reads CASSRVREQYF. The nucleotide sequence is given as TGTGCCAGCAGCCGTGTGCGGGAGCAGTACTTC.